The clone carrying this T cell receptor (beta chain) was detected ten times or more. With 0 bases removed from V and 10 bases from J, the gap between germline ends came to 13 bases. The CDR3 length is 15 residues. The V gene's germline CDR1 is LGHDT and CDR2 YNNKEL (reference sequence). MiXCR was run by TCRdb on the RACE reads, yielding one entry per CDR3 protein. Of 40,000 to 50,000 distinct CDR3 sequences listed, 3.5% to 4% are singletons. This specimen belongs to a study of human T cells and chemical hapten exposure. Time point meaning: patch test 1, 2 weeks after DPC sensitization. Regarding treatment: therapeutic diphenylcyclopropenone sensitization with weekly scalp DPC. The template was total RNA from unfractionated whole blood.

The sequence came from a middle-aged man with alopecia areata. Some clones in this sample may be carry-over from other donors' samples. The V gene is TRBV3-1, the J gene TRBJ1-6; D uncertain. The sequences come from whole blood, collected in connection with sensitization to the hapten diphenylcyclopropenone (DPC). Written as DNA, the CDR3 is TGTGCCAGCAGCCAAGATCTCGTCCTGGCGTCACCCCTCCACTTT. This gives the protein CASSQDLVLASPLHF.